One sample yielded the 9 T cell receptor beta chains listed below, sequenced in a study of early T cells in non-severe SARS-CoV-2 infection. TCRdb itself ran the 5' RACE reads through MiXCR, one entry per CDR3 protein. The sample has approximately 42,000 distinct CDR3 sequences, 6.1% seen once. Sequencing was performed on whole blood. These receptors came from an adult who was a healthcare worker with PCR-confirmed SARS-CoV-2 infection or an uninfected control (not recorded which).

This clonotype was seen more than once but under ten times. This sequence joins TRBV5-6 and TRBJ2-7; TRBD1 or TRBD2 may be the D gene (5 bases each). The CDR3 runs 12 residues. Looked up from germline, CDR1 is SGHDT and CDR2 is YYEEEE. The V gene lost 4 bases and the J gene lost 4 bases, with 9 bases spanning the gap. CDR3 in amino acids: CASSGGRYEQYF. The CDR3 DNA reads TGTGCCAGCAGCGGGGGTCGGTACGAGCAGTACTTC.

This rearrangement joins TRBV10-3 to TRBJ2-7; 7 nucleotides agree with TRBD1. Losses at the gene ends were 6 bases for V and 6 bases for J; bases not matched to a gene: 11. Germline V gene sequence: CDR1 ENHRY, CDR2 SYGVKD. The length of the CDR3 is 14 residues. The CDR3 here is CAISLRDSASEQYF. CDR3 DNA sequence: TGTGCCATCAGCCTCCGGGACAGTGCGAGCGAGCAGTACTTC.

The sample holds a few counts of this clonotype. This sequence joins TRBV3-1 and TRBJ2-1; TRBD2 matches at 8 bases. Germline V gene sequence: CDR1 LGHDT, CDR2 YNNKEL (reference sequence). This CDR3 is 15 amino acids long. The J segment lost 8 bases and the V segment lost 5 bases, leaving 11 bases of the junction unmatched. DNA of the CDR3: TGTGCCAGCAGCTTGGCGGGGGGCCAGGCGGATGAGCAGTTCTTC. Protein product: CASSLAGGQADEQFF.

Many counts were recorded for this clonotype. The chain links TRBV20-1 to TRBJ2-6; D unclear. The CDR3 consists of 15 residues. Trimming took off 6 bases at V and 2 bases at J, with 14 bases between the two ends. CDR1 and CDR2 from the germline V gene are DFQATT and SNEGSKA (reference sequence). As DNA, the CDR3 is TGCAGTGCCCAAAGGAAGGGAACTGGGGCCAACGTCCTGACTTTC. As protein: CSAQRKGTGANVLTF.

This clonotype was counted a few times. V is TRBV3-1 and J is TRBJ2-3; perhaps TRBD1 as D (6 bases). Germline loops: CDR1 LGHDT, CDR2 YNNKEL (reference sequence). The CDR3 has 16 amino acids. V was trimmed by 4 bases and J by 3 bases, leaving 17 bases between them. CDR3 residues: CASSRGPDSTTDTQYF. The CDR3 coding sequence is TGTGCCAGCAGCCGGGGACCGGACAGCACAACAGATACGCAGTATTTT.

This clonotype was picked up many times. The CDR3 loop is CASSAGQGTYEQYF. CDR3 in DNA: TGTGCCAGCAGCGCGGGACAGGGAACCTACGAGCAGTACTTC. The chain has TRBV12-3 or TRBV12-4 and TRBJ2-7; TRBD1 agrees at 9 bases. This CDR3 spans 14 amino acids. V lost 6 bases, J lost 2 bases, and 5 bases stayed unmatched.

The genes are TRBV20-1 and TRBJ2-3; a weak D match, TRBD1 (5 bases). Germline V gives CDR1 DFQATT, CDR2 SNEGSKA (reference sequence). V lost 5 bases to trimming and J lost 11 bases, with 23 bases between them. The CDR3 sequence is 14 residues long. The CDR3 reads CSASHRGSREGQYF. CDR3 nucleotides: TGCAGTGCTTCCCATAGGGGATCCAGGGAAGGGCAGTATTTT.

This clonotype was counted many times. The chain recombines TRBV7-2 with TRBJ2-7; tentatively, D is TRBD2 (5 bases). CDR1 is SGHTA, CDR2 FQGNSA, per germline. The CDR3 is 14 residues long. Deletions cut 5 bases from V and 6 bases from J, with 17 bases between. CDR3 sequence: CASSRYGLQAEQYF. CDR3 coding DNA: TGTGCCAGCAGCCGATATGGACTGCAGGCCGAGCAGTACTTC.

At least ten counts were recorded for this clonotype. The chain joins TRBV4-1 to TRBJ2-7; 10 nucleotides match TRBD2. The J segment lost 4 bases and the V segment lost 4 bases, leaving 7 bases of the junction unmatched. The CDR3 sequence is 15 residues long. Germline CDR1 and CDR2: MGHRA and YSYEKL. The CDR3 is CASSPYSGGLYEQYF. Written as DNA, the CDR3 is TGCGCCAGCAGCCCCTATAGCGGGGGGCTGTACGAGCAGTACTTC.